This T cell receptor (beta chain) comes out of a study of T cell responses to AZD1222 COVID-19 vaccine. Assay: immunoSEQ multiplex PCR; the TCRdb copy retains only in-frame clones and omits some. The sample lists around 140,000 clones; just over 85% were seen once. Trimming took off 0 bases at V and 8 bases at J, with 13 bases between the two ends. CDR3 size: 14 residues. The germline V gene has CDR1 LNHDA and CDR2 SQIVND (reference sequence). This sequence was found in an adult who received the AZD1222 COVID-19 vaccine. The specimen was peripheral blood, collected 28 days after the second AZD1222 dose. The rearrangement joins TRBV19 to TRBJ1-1; no firm D call. In DNA form, the CDR3 reads TGTGCCAGTAGTATAGATCACACGATTGGGGAAGCTTTCTTT. This gives the protein CASSIDHTIGEAFF.